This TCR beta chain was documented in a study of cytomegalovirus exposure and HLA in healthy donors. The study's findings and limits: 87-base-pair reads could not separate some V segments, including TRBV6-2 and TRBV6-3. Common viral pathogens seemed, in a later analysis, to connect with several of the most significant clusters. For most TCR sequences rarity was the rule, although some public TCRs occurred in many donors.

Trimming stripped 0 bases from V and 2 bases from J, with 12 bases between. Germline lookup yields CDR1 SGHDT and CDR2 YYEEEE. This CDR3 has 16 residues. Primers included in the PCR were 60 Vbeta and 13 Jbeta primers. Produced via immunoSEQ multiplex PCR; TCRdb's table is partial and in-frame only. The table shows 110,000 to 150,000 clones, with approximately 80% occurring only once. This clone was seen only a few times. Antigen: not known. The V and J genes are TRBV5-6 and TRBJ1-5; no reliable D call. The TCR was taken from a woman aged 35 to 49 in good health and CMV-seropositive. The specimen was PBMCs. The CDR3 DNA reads TGTGCCAGCAGCTTGGGGAGAGGGTCGGGCAATCAGCCCCAGCATTTT. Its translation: CASSLGRGSGNQPQHF.